A selection of T cell receptor beta chains follows, all from one sample in a study of blood T cell repertoires in COVID-19. Generated by immunoSEQ multiplex PCR, the TCRdb table keeps only in-frame clones and is missing some. The sample holds about 170,000 clones, around 72% seen once. Sequenced material: peripheral blood. The receptor source for this set is a woman aged 80 or over with acute or convalescent COVID-19. Both conserved end residues are part of each CDR3. A D gene is named only where the DNA matches it firmly. The listing skips clone size in some rows; elsewhere it reads once, few, many or a size class.

V gene	clone size	J gene	D gene	CDR3 DNA	CDR3 protein
TRBV5-4	-	TRBJ2-2	TRBD2	TGTGCCAGCAGCTTGGTGCCTAGCGGGAGGGCAGACACCGGGGAGCTGTTTTTT	CASSLVPSGRADTGELFF
TRBV6-5	once	TRBJ1-1	TRBD1	TGTGCCAGCAGCCAAACCGGGACAGTGAACACTGAAGCTTTCTTT	CASSQTGTVNTEAFF
TRBV10-3	-	TRBJ1-5	-	TGTGCCATCAGTGAGTTTCGGGAAGGAGAGCCCCAGCATTTT	CAISEFREGEPQHF
TRBV18	-	TRBJ2-5	-	TGTGCCAGCTCACCGGTAGCAGGGGCGCAAGGGGAGACCCAGTACTTC	CASSPVAGAQGETQYF
TRBV7-9	once	TRBJ2-1	-	TGTGCCAGCAGTCTAGACCTCGACAATGAGCAGTTCTTC	CASSLDLDNEQFF
TRBV28	few	TRBJ2-7	-	TGTGCCAGCAGAGCAGGGGGGAGCTCCTACGAGCAGTACTTC	CASRAGGSSYEQYF
TRBV7-9	-	TRBJ2-2	-	TGTGCCAGCAGACCAGAGAACACCGGGGAGCTGTTTTTT	CASRPENTGELFF
TRBV15	-	TRBJ2-5	TRBD1	TGTGCCACCAGCACAAGACAGGGGATGGGGCAAGAGACCCAGTACTTC	CATSTRQGMGQETQYF
TRBV7-9	-	TRBJ2-2	-	TGTGCCAGCAGCTTAGGGCAGGGTGCGGACACCGGGGAGCTGTTTTTT	CASSLGQGADTGELFF
TRBV19	-	TRBJ1-1	-	TGTGCCAGTAGATTGAGGGTCACGGCGCCCACTGAAGCTTTCTTT	CASRLRVTAPTEAFF
TRBV7-9	many	TRBJ1-2	TRBD1	TGTGCCAGCAGCTGGGACAGGGGCTATGGCTACACCTTC	CASSWDRGYGYTF
TRBV5-6	-	TRBJ2-1	TRBD2	TGTGCCAGCAGCTTGGGACTAGCGGACAATGAGCAGTTCTTC	CASSLGLADNEQFF
TRBV28	-	TRBJ2-1	TRBD2	TGTGCCAGCAGTGAACTAGCGTTACAGTTCTTC	CASSELALQFF
TRBV18	-	TRBJ1-3	-	TGTGCCAGCTCGTCAGGGTACTCTGGAAACACCATATATTTT	CASSSGYSGNTIYF
TRBV4-3	-	TRBJ2-5	TRBD2	TGCGCCAGCAGCCAAGACGTCGCGGGGAGGGGTCAAGAGACCCAGTACTTC	CASSQDVAGRGQETQYF
TRBV5-6	-	TRBJ1-4	-	TGTGCCAGCAGCTTTGGGACTCCCAGTGGAAAACTGTTTTTT	CASSFGTPSGKLFF
TRBV7-8	-	TRBJ1-5	-	TGTGCCAGCAGCTTGGACATGGGTGGTCAGCCCCAGCATTTT	CASSLDMGGQPQHF
TRBV2	-	TRBJ2-1	TRBD2	TGTGCCGCGACTAGCGGGTCGAGCTCCTACAATGAGCAGTTCTTC	CAATSGSSSYNEQFF
TRBV4-2	once	TRBJ2-1	-	TGTGCCAGCAGCCAAGATAAGAGCGGGTCTTACAATGAGCAGTTCTTC	CASSQDKSGSYNEQFF
TRBV5-4	-	TRBJ2-1	TRBD2	TGTGCCAGCAGCAAGGGGACTAGCGGGAGAAATTCCTACAATGAGCAGTTCTTC	CASSKGTSGRNSYNEQFF
TRBV7-2	-	TRBJ2-2	-	TGTGCCAGCAGCCAATTCACCGGGGAGCTGTTTTTT	CASSQFTGELFF
TRBV5-1	-	TRBJ1-1	-	TGCGCCAGCAGCTTGGTAGGGGACACTGAAGCTTTCTTT	CASSLVGDTEAFF
TRBV5-1	-	TRBJ2-7	-	TGCGCCAGCAGCTTGGCCTCTGACCCCTGGGGGGTCGAGCAGTACTTC	CASSLASDPWGVEQYF
TRBV2	-	TRBJ2-7	TRBD1	TGTGCCAGCATTAGGACAGGGGGCTACGAGCAGTACTTC	CASIRTGGYEQYF
TRBV2	-	TRBJ2-3	-	TGTGCCAGCAGTGCGGTAGAGGGTACGCAGTATTTT	CASSAVEGTQYF
TRBV7-2	-	TRBJ2-3	TRBD2	TGTGCCAGCAGCTTAAAAGCGGGGGATACGCAGTATTTT	CASSLKAGDTQYF
TRBV19	-	TRBJ1-6	-	TGTGCCAGTAGCCAAGACAGCGAACATTCACCCCTCCACTTT	CASSQDSEHSPLHF
TRBV6-6	-	TRBJ2-3	TRBD2	TGTGCCAGCAGCCCCCGACTAGCGGGAGGGTCAGATACGCAGTATTTT	CASSPRLAGGSDTQYF
TRBV5-4	-	TRBJ2-7	TRBD1	TGTGCCAGCAGGTCCGGACAGGGAGGTACCTACGAGCAGTACTTC	CASRSGQGGTYEQYF
TRBV27	-	TRBJ1-5	TRBD1	TGTGCCAGCAGACTATTCCGGGACAGGGACGATCAGCCCCAGCATTTT	CASRLFRDRDDQPQHF
TRBV4-3	-	TRBJ2-6	TRBD2	TGCGCCAGCAGCCAAGACGATATTCCGACTAGCGGGAGGGCCTCTGGGGCCAACGTCCTGACTTTC	CASSQDDIPTSGRASGANVLTF
TRBV5-6	few	TRBJ2-7	TRBD2	TGTGCCAGCAGCAAGGGACTAGCGGGAGGGGAGGACTTC	CASSKGLAGGEDF
TRBV18	many	TRBJ2-1	TRBD2	TGTGCCAGCTCACCACCTGGTCTAGCGGATTACAATGAGCAGTTCTTC	CASSPPGLADYNEQFF
TRBV28	-	TRBJ2-7	-	TGTGCCAGCAGTCCCCAAGGGGGTAGGTACGAGCAGTACTTC	CASSPQGGRYEQYF
TRBV12-3/TRBV12-4	few	TRBJ1-5	-	TGTGCCAGCAAGGGGACTCAGAATCAGCCCCAGCATTTT	CASKGTQNQPQHF
TRBV27	few	TRBJ1-2	TRBD1	TGTGCCAGCAGTCCTGGGACAGGGGGCGGCTACACCTTC	CASSPGTGGGYTF
TRBV14	-	TRBJ2-1	TRBD2	TGTGCCAGCAGCCAAGTGACGGGAGGCTCTGTCGATGAGCAGTTCTTC	CASSQVTGGSVDEQFF
TRBV14	-	TRBJ2-5	-	TGTGCCAGCAGCCAAGATATCCCGGGGACCCAGTACTTC	CASSQDIPGTQYF
TRBV27	-	TRBJ1-2	-	TGTGCCAGCAGTTCCCAATGGGCAGCTAACTATGGCTACACCTTC	CASSSQWAANYGYTF